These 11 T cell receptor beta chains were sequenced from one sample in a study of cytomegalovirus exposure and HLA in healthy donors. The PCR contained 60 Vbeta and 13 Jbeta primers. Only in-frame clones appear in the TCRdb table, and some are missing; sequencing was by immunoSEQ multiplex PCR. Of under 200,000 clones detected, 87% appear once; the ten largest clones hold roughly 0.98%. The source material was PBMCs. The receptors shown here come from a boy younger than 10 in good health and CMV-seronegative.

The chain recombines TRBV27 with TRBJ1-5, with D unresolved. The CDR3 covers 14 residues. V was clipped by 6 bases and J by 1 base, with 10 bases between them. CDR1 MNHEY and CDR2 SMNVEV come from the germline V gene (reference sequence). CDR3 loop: CASRDPGSNQPQHF. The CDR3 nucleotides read TGTGCCAGCAGGGATCCCGGGAGCAATCAGCCCCAGCATTTT.

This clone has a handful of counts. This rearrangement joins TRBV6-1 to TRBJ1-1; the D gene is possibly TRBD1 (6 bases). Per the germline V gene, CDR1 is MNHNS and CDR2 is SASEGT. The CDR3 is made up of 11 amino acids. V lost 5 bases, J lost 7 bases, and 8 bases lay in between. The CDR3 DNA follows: TGTGCCAGCAGTAGGACAGATGAAGCTTTCTTT. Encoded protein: CASSRTDEAFF.

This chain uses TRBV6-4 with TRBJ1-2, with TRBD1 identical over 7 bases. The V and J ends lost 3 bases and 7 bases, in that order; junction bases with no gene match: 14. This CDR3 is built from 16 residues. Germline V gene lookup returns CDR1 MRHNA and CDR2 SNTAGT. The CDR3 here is CASSEERGGGVSGYTF. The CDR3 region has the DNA TGTGCCAGCAGTGAAGAGCGAGGAGGGGGCGTGAGTGGCTACACCTTC.

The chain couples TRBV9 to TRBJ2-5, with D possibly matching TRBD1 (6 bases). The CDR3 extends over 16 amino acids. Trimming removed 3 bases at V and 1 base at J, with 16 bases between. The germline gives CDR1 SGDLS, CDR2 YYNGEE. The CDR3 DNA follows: TGTGCCAGCAGCGAACACATCACAGGGTTCCAAGAGACCCAGTACTTC. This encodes CASSEHITGFQETQYF. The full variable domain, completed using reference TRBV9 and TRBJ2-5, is DSGVTQTPKHLITATGQRVTLRCSPRSGDLSVYWYQQSLDQGLQFLIQYYNGEERAKGNILERFSAQQFPDLHSELNLSSLELGDSALYFCASSEHITGFQETQYFGPGTRLLVL.

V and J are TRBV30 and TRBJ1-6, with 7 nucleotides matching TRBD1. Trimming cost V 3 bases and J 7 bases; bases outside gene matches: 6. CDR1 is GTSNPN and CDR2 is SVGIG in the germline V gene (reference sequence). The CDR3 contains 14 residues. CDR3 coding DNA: TGTGCCTGGAGCATGGACAGGCGAAATTCACCCCTCCACTTT. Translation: CAWSMDRRNSPLHF.

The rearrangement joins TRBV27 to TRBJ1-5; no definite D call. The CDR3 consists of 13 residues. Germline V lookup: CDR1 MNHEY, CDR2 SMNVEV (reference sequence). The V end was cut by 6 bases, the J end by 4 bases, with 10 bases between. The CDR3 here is CASSLVGNQPQHF. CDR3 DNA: TGTGCCAGCAGCCTAGTTGGAAATCAGCCCCAGCATTTT.

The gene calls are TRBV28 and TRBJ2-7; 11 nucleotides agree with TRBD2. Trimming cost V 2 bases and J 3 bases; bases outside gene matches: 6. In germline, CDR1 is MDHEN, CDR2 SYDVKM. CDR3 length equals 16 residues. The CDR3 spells CASSLHVTSGDYEQYF. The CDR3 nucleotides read TGTGCCAGCAGTTTACACGTGACTAGCGGGGACTACGAGCAGTACTTC.

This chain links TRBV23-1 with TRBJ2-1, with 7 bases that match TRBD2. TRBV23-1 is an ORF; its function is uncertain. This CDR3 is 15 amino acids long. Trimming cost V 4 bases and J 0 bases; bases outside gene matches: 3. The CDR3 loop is CASSPKRGSYNEQFF. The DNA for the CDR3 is TGCGCCAGCAGTCCGAAGCGGGGCTCCTACAATGAGCAGTTCTTC.

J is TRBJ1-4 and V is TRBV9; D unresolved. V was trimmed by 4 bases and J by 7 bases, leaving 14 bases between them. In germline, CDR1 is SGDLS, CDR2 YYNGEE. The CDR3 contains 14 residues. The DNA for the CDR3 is TGTGCCAGCAGCACCCGGGTTGAAGGTGAAAAACTGTTTTTT. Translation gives CASSTRVEGEKLFF.

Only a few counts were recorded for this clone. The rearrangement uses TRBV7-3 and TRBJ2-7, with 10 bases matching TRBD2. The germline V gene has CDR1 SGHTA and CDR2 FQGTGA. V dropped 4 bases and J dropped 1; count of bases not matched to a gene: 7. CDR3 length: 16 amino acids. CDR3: CASSYPVAGGSYEQYF. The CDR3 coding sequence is TGTGCCAGCAGCTACCCCGTAGCGGGGGGATCCTACGAGCAGTACTTC.

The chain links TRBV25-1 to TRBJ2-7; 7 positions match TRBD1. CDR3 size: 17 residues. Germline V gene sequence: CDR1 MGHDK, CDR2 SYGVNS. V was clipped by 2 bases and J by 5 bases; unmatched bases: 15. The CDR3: CASSETGRSGQKDEQYF. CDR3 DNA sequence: TGTGCCAGCAGTGAAACAGGCCGTTCGGGACAGAAGGACGAGCAGTACTTC.